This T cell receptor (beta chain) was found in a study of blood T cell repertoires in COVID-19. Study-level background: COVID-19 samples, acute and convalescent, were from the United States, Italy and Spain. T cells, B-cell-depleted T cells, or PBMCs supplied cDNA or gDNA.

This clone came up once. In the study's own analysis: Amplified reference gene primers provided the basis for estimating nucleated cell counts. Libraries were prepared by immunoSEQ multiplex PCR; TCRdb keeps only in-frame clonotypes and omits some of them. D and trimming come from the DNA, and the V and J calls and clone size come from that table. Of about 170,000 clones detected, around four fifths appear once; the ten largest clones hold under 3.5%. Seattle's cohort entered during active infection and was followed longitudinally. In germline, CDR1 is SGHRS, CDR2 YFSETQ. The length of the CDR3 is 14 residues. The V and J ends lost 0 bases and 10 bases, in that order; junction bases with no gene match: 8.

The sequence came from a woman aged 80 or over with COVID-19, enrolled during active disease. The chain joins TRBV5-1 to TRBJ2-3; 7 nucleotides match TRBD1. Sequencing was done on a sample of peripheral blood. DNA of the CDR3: TGCGCCAGCAGCTTGGTGGGGCAGGGGGTGGCGCAGTATTTT. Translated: CASSLVGQGVAQYF.